Listed below are T cell receptor beta chains from one sample, sequenced in a study of beta chain features in type 1 diabetes. Measured with immunoSEQ multiplex PCR; TCRdb has only the in-frame clones, and not every one. Of some 150,000 clones listed, 9% to 10% are singletons. The specimen sequenced was central memory CD4+ T cells from blood. These receptors originate from a woman between 40 and 55 years old in good health. The CDR3 runs from the conserved cysteine through the conserved F or W. A D gene is named only where the DNA matches it firmly. Some rows have no size entry. The others give once, few or many, or a class for an expanded clone.

TRBD1,13,many,TRBJ1-6,TRBV28,CASSRGTAPTLHF,TGTGCCAGCAGTCGTGGGACAGCTCCCACCCTCCACTTT
-,13,-,TRBJ1-1,TRBV6-1,CASSVKQNTEAFF,TGTGCCAGCAGTGTGAAGCAGAACACTGAAGCTTTCTTT
TRBD2,16,-,TRBJ2-1,TRBV11-2,CASSLRSSGAYNEQFF,TGTGCCAGCAGCTTACGTTCTAGCGGGGCCTACAATGAGCAGTTCTTC
-,11,-,TRBJ2-5,TRBV6-5,CASSYIGSLYF,TGTGCCAGCAGTTACATCGGGTCGTTGTACTTC
-,16,-,TRBJ1-3,TRBV14,CASSQGGTSLGNTIYF,TGTGCCAGCAGCCAAGGAGGGACAAGCCTTGGAAACACCATATATTTT
-,14,-,TRBJ2-5,TRBV18,CASSRAAGQETQYF,TGTGCCAGCTCACGGGCGGCAGGGCAAGAGACCCAGTACTTC
-,12,many,TRBJ2-7,TRBV7-9,CASSLEGRAGFF,TGTGCCAGCAGCTTAGAGGGCAGGGCAGGATTCTTC
-,15,few,TRBJ2-4,TRBV7-2,CASSLDPGAKNIQYF,TGTGCCAGCAGCTTAGATCCAGGGGCCAAAAACATTCAGTACTTC
-,15,few,TRBJ2-5,TRBV14,CASSRTVLGQETQYF,TGTGCCAGCAGCCGCACAGTTTTGGGCCAAGAGACCCAGTACTTC
-,12,few,TRBJ1-2,TRBV11-2,CASSLGEYGYTF,TGTGCCAGCAGCTTAGGAGAGTATGGCTACACCTTC
-,12,-,TRBJ2-7,TRBV2,CASSGGLYEQYF,TGTGCCAGCAGTGGAGGACTCTACGAGCAGTACTTC
TRBD1,12,few,TRBJ2-4,TRBV6-5,CASSYQGDIQYF,TGTGCCAGCAGTTACCAGGGGGACATTCAGTACTTC
-,13,-,TRBJ2-5,TRBV29-1,CSVDPPSRETQYF,TGCAGCGTTGACCCCCCCAGCAGGGAGACCCAGTACTTC
-,13,many,TRBJ2-3,TRBV7-2,CASGSGLTDTQYF,TGTGCCAGCGGGAGCGGGCTTACAGATACGCAGTATTTT
-,13,few,TRBJ1-1,TRBV9,CASNKEADTEAFF,TGTGCCAGCAACAAGGAGGCGGACACTGAAGCTTTCTTT
TRBD1,14,-,TRBJ1-1,TRBV7-8,CASSRDRANTEAFF,TGTGCCAGCAGCAGAGACAGGGCGAACACTGAAGCTTTCTTT
TRBD1,13,few,TRBJ1-2,TRBV15,CATSKGQGYGYTF,TGTGCCACCAGCAAGGGACAGGGGTATGGCTACACCTTC
TRBD1,14,few,TRBJ2-3,TRBV4-2,CASSQDRGWDTQYF,TGTGCCAGCAGCCAGGACAGGGGCTGGGATACGCAGTATTTT
-,14,few,TRBJ2-1,TRBV5-1,CASSSGLFDNEQFF,TGCGCCAGCAGCTCGGGACTCTTCGACAATGAGCAGTTCTTC
-,14,few,TRBJ1-2,TRBV6-5,CASSPGQRFYGYTF,TGTGCCAGCAGCCCTGGACAAAGATTCTATGGCTACACCTTC
TRBD1,15,few,TRBJ1-5,TRBV6-1,CASSRTGAWNQPQHF,TGTGCCAGCAGTAGGACAGGGGCGTGGAATCAGCCCCAGCATTTT
-,21,-,TRBJ1-4,TRBV27,CASTPYRLPGLRDATNEKLFF,TGTGCCAGCACCCCTTATCGCCTTCCAGGGTTAAGGGATGCAACTAATGAAAAACTGTTTTTT
TRBD1,16,-,TRBJ2-1,TRBV5-1,CASSASTGGPYNEQFF,TGCGCCAGCAGCGCCTCGACAGGGGGCCCTTACAATGAGCAGTTCTTC
TRBD1,16,-,TRBJ1-1,TRBV5-1,CASSRGGQGGTTEAFF,TGCGCCAGCAGCCGAGGGGGACAGGGGGGAACGACTGAAGCTTTCTTT
TRBD1,14,many,TRBJ2-4,TRBV7-2,CASSFPTGENIQYF,TGTGCCAGCAGCTTCCCGACAGGGGAAAACATTCAGTACTTC
TRBD1,15,-,TRBJ2-2,TRBV9,CASRQDRGAPGELFF,TGTGCCAGCAGACAGGACAGGGGGGCCCCCGGGGAGCTGTTTTTT
-,12,-,TRBJ2-3,TRBV5-1,CASRPGSSTQYF,TGCGCCAGCAGGCCGGGCTCTAGCACGCAGTATTTT
-,14,-,TRBJ2-3,TRBV19,CASSAASVADTQYF,TGTGCCAGTAGTGCAGCGTCTGTAGCAGATACGCAGTATTTT
TRBD1,15,few,TRBJ2-5,TRBV6-1,CASSEVGQARETQYF,TGTGCCAGCAGTGAAGTAGGACAGGCTAGAGAGACCCAGTACTTC
TRBD1,15,-,TRBJ1-6,TRBV6-1,CASSERGQGYSPLHF,TGTGCCAGCAGTGAACGTGGACAGGGGTATTCACCCCTCCACTTT
-,14,few,TRBJ2-3,TRBV6-5,CASGLSSGADTQYF,TGTGCCAGCGGACTCTCCTCAGGCGCAGATACGCAGTATTTT
-,13,-,TRBJ1-5,TRBV5-1,CASSPTGNQPQHF,TGCGCCAGCAGCCCTACAGGGAATCAGCCCCAGCATTTT
-,14,-,TRBJ2-3,TRBV18,CASSPVRSTDTQYF,TGTGCCAGCTCGCCCGTGAGGAGCACAGATACGCAGTATTTT
TRBD1,15,-,TRBJ1-2,TRBV6-5,CASSYTGQANYGYTF,TGTGCCAGCAGTTACACTGGACAGGCTAACTATGGCTACACCTTC
-,16,-,TRBJ1-2,TRBV11-2,CASSSDVRGSIRGYTF,TGTGCCAGCAGCTCTGATGTTAGGGGATCTATTAGGGGCTACACCTTC
TRBD2,14,few,TRBJ2-5,TRBV5-1,CASSFGTSQETQYF,TGCGCCAGCAGCTTTGGGACTAGCCAAGAGACCCAGTACTTC
-,15,-,TRBJ1-2,TRBV7-2,CASSPRSAANYGYTF,TGTGCCAGCAGCCCCAGATCCGCAGCTAACTATGGCTACACCTTC